This TCR beta chain stems from a study of post-analysis software for immune sequencing data. About the study: Relapsing-remitting, secondary progressive and progressive-relapsing multiple sclerosis courses were included. Study-wide results and caveats: Roughly five TRBV segments were significantly more frequent in patients than in controls. TRBV5-6, TRBV5-1 and TRBV20-1 were among these segments.

The TCR beta cDNA libraries carried unique molecular identifiers. One entry per CDR3 protein results from TCRdb running MiXCR on the PCR reads. The sample holds 430,000 or so distinct CDR3 sequences, more than 30% seen once. Of note for this clonotype: Its antigen is unidentified.

The CDR3 spans 13 residues. Trimming stripped 6 bases from V and 7 bases from J, with 15 bases between. V usage is TRBV12-3 or TRBV12-4 and J usage is TRBJ1-2, with TRBD1 as a possible D gene (6 bases). This receptor was taken from a girl aged 2-15 years with multiple sclerosis. The sample was blood. The CDR3, as DNA: TGTGCCAGCAGATGGGACAAGGAGACTGGCTACACCTTC. It yields the protein CASRWDKETGYTF.